These T cell receptor beta chains were read from a single sample in a study of shared clonotypes between healthy human individuals. Sequencing used immunoSEQ multiplex PCR; TCRdb keeps in-frame clones, though not all of them. The sample lists about 380,000 clones, just over 95% occurring once. The sequencing sample was made of memory CD8+ T cells sorted from blood. All receptors derive from a man aged 25-45 years in good health. Both conserved end residues are part of each CDR3. D genes are given only for firm matches. Some rows mark clone size as missing; the rest say once, few, many or name a class of expanded clone.

len: 17; j_gene: TRBJ2-3; abundance: NA; v_gene: TRBV14; d_gene: TRBD2; CDR3aa: CASSQVTTSGTTDTQYF; CDR3nt: TGTGCCAGCAGCCAGGTTACTACTAGCGGAACCACAGATACGCAGTATTTT
len: 17; j_gene: TRBJ2-7; abundance: NA; v_gene: TRBV11-2; d_gene: TRBD2; CDR3aa: CASSLVRGAGGPYEQYF; CDR3nt: TGTGCCAGCAGCTTAGTACGTGGGGCGGGAGGGCCCTACGAGCAGTACTTC
len: 12; j_gene: TRBJ2-7; abundance: NA; v_gene: TRBV10-3; d_gene: NA; CDR3aa: CAISDYPGEQYF; CDR3nt: TGTGCCATCAGTGACTATCCAGGCGAGCAGTACTTC
len: 15; j_gene: TRBJ2-5; abundance: NA; v_gene: TRBV28; d_gene: TRBD1; CDR3aa: CASSLPRDREETQYF; CDR3nt: TGTGCCAGCAGTTTACCCCGGGACAGGGAAGAGACCCAGTACTTC
len: 13; j_gene: TRBJ2-3; abundance: NA; v_gene: TRBV2; d_gene: TRBD1; CDR3aa: CASTGQGADTQYF; CDR3nt: TGTGCCAGCACGGGACAGGGGGCAGATACGCAGTATTTT
len: 14; j_gene: TRBJ2-5; abundance: NA; v_gene: TRBV18; d_gene: NA; CDR3aa: CASSPQGVGETQYF; CDR3nt: TGTGCCAGCTCACCACAGGGGGTAGGAGAGACCCAGTACTTC
len: 13; j_gene: TRBJ2-3; abundance: NA; v_gene: TRBV5-4; d_gene: NA; CDR3aa: CASSYLDSDTQYF; CDR3nt: TGTGCCAGCAGCTATCTAGATTCAGATACGCAGTATTTT
len: 13; j_gene: TRBJ2-1; abundance: NA; v_gene: TRBV2; d_gene: NA; CDR3aa: CASSGGLALRQFF; CDR3nt: TGTGCCAGCAGTGGGGGTCTAGCGCTAAGGCAGTTCTTC
len: 16; j_gene: TRBJ2-7; abundance: NA; v_gene: TRBV5-3; d_gene: TRBD2; CDR3aa: CARSLAEREPLYEQYF; CDR3nt: TGTGCCAGAAGCTTGGCCGAGCGGGAACCGCTCTACGAGCAGTACTTC
len: 15; j_gene: TRBJ2-7; abundance: NA; v_gene: TRBV27; d_gene: TRBD2; CDR3aa: CASSLSSGRAFEQYF; CDR3nt: TGTGCCAGCAGTTTATCATCCGGGAGGGCATTCGAGCAGTACTTC
len: 13; j_gene: TRBJ2-7; abundance: NA; v_gene: TRBV13; d_gene: TRBD1; CDR3aa: CASSRGQAYEQYF; CDR3nt: TGTGCCAGCAGCCGGGGACAGGCCTACGAGCAGTACTTC
len: 14; j_gene: TRBJ1-2; abundance: NA; v_gene: TRBV2; d_gene: NA; CDR3aa: CASGEDTSNYGYTF; CDR3nt: TGTGCCAGCGGGGAGGACACCTCTAACTATGGCTACACCTTC
len: 12; j_gene: TRBJ1-5; abundance: NA; v_gene: TRBV6-1; d_gene: NA; CDR3aa: CASSPLNQPQHF; CDR3nt: TGTGCCAGCAGTCCGCTTAATCAGCCCCAGCATTTT
len: 16; j_gene: TRBJ1-1; abundance: NA; v_gene: TRBV11-2; d_gene: TRBD1; CDR3aa: CASSPLGGTGGTEAFF; CDR3nt: TGTGCCAGCAGCCCCTTAGGGGGAACAGGGGGCACTGAAGCTTTCTTT
len: 14; j_gene: TRBJ1-5; abundance: NA; v_gene: TRBV6-7; d_gene: NA; CDR3aa: CASSYSGRNQPQHF; CDR3nt: TGTGCCAGCAGTTACTCGGGGCGCAATCAGCCCCAGCATTTT
len: 15; j_gene: TRBJ2-3; abundance: NA; v_gene: TRBV6-1; d_gene: NA; CDR3aa: CASSRGTQGLDTQYF; CDR3nt: TGTGCCAGCAGCCGCGGGACCCAGGGTTTGGATACGCAGTATTTT
len: 16; j_gene: TRBJ1-1; abundance: NA; v_gene: TRBV9; d_gene: TRBD1; CDR3aa: CASSPRDRPQNTEAFF; CDR3nt: TGTGCCAGCAGCCCGAGGGACAGGCCCCAGAACACTGAAGCTTTCTTT
len: 15; j_gene: TRBJ2-2; abundance: NA; v_gene: TRBV10-3; d_gene: NA; CDR3aa: CAISVSGTNTGELFF; CDR3nt: TGTGCCATCAGTGTATCCGGCACTAACACCGGGGAGCTGTTTTTT
len: 14; j_gene: TRBJ2-2; abundance: NA; v_gene: TRBV5-5; d_gene: NA; CDR3aa: CASSLVSVTGELFF; CDR3nt: TGTGCCAGCAGCTTGGTTTCGGTAACCGGGGAGCTGTTTTTT
len: 10; j_gene: TRBJ2-4; abundance: NA; v_gene: TRBV20-1; d_gene: NA; CDR3aa: CSAPGIVQYF; CDR3nt: TGCAGTGCCCCAGGGATTGTTCAGTACTTC
len: 13; j_gene: TRBJ1-1; abundance: NA; v_gene: TRBV11-2; d_gene: NA; CDR3aa: CASSPRMNTEAFF; CDR3nt: TGTGCCAGCAGCCCCCGCATGAACACTGAAGCTTTCTTT
len: 16; j_gene: TRBJ2-7; abundance: NA; v_gene: TRBV18; d_gene: TRBD2; CDR3aa: CASSPPGLRVPYEQYF; CDR3nt: TGTGCCAGCTCACCCCCGGGACTAAGAGTCCCCTACGAGCAGTACTTC
len: 14; j_gene: TRBJ2-7; abundance: NA; v_gene: TRBV11-1; d_gene: NA; CDR3aa: CASSPRPLSYEQYF; CDR3nt: TGTGCCAGCAGCCCGCGACCCCTCTCCTACGAGCAGTACTTC
len: 14; j_gene: TRBJ1-2; abundance: NA; v_gene: TRBV6-1; d_gene: NA; CDR3aa: CASSEIQGDYGYTF; CDR3nt: TGTGCCAGCAGTGAAATCCAGGGCGACTATGGCTACACCTTC
len: 11; j_gene: TRBJ2-7; abundance: once; v_gene: TRBV11-2; d_gene: NA; CDR3aa: CASSHTYEQYF; CDR3nt: TGTGCCAGCAGCCATACGTACGAGCAGTACTTC
len: 15; j_gene: TRBJ2-7; abundance: NA; v_gene: TRBV11-2; d_gene: TRBD2; CDR3aa: CASSSRTSGTYEQYF; CDR3nt: TGTGCCAGCAGCTCACGGACTAGCGGAACCTACGAGCAGTACTTC
len: 13; j_gene: TRBJ2-1; abundance: NA; v_gene: TRBV5-4; d_gene: NA; CDR3aa: CASSPGGEREQFF; CDR3nt: TGTGCCAGCAGCCCCGGCGGAGAGAGAGAGCAGTTCTTC
len: 13; j_gene: TRBJ2-2; abundance: NA; v_gene: TRBV28; d_gene: TRBD2; CDR3aa: CASSPGGTGELFF; CDR3nt: TGTGCCAGCTCCCCGGGAGGCACCGGGGAGCTGTTTTTT
len: 12; j_gene: TRBJ2-7; abundance: NA; v_gene: TRBV30; d_gene: NA; CDR3aa: CAWGLGFYEQYF; CDR3nt: TGTGCCTGGGGGCTGGGCTTTTACGAGCAGTACTTC
len: 14; j_gene: TRBJ1-2; abundance: NA; v_gene: TRBV2; d_gene: TRBD1; CDR3aa: CASSTGGEDYGYTF; CDR3nt: TGTGCCAGCAGTACAGGGGGCGAAGACTATGGCTACACCTTC
len: 14; j_gene: TRBJ2-3; abundance: NA; v_gene: TRBV7-2; d_gene: NA; CDR3aa: CASSLAASTDTQYF; CDR3nt: TGTGCCAGCAGCTTAGCGGCTAGCACAGATACGCAGTATTTT
len: 21; j_gene: TRBJ2-3; abundance: NA; v_gene: TRBV28; d_gene: TRBD2; CDR3aa: CASSLSGRREGPAGFPDTQYF; CDR3nt: TGTGCCAGCAGTTTATCGGGGCGGAGGGAGGGCCCGGCTGGGTTCCCAGATACGCAGTATTTT
len: 14; j_gene: TRBJ2-7; abundance: NA; v_gene: TRBV19; d_gene: TRBD1; CDR3aa: CASRPGQGSYEQYF; CDR3nt: TGTGCCAGTAGGCCGGGACAGGGCTCCTACGAGCAGTACTTC
len: 15; j_gene: TRBJ2-4; abundance: once; v_gene: TRBV30; d_gene: NA; CDR3aa: CAWSARALAKNIQYF; CDR3nt: TGTGCCTGGAGTGCCAGGGCATTAGCCAAAAACATTCAGTACTTC
len: 14; j_gene: TRBJ2-1; abundance: NA; v_gene: TRBV30; d_gene: NA; CDR3aa: CAWSGSGYYNEQFF; CDR3nt: TGTGCCTGGAGCGGGAGCGGCTACTACAATGAGCAGTTCTTC
len: 16; j_gene: TRBJ1-2; abundance: NA; v_gene: TRBV4-1; d_gene: NA; CDR3aa: CASSQRPDGTFYGYTF; CDR3nt: TGCGCCAGCAGCCAACGACCTGACGGGACATTCTATGGCTACACCTTC
len: 15; j_gene: TRBJ1-2; abundance: NA; v_gene: TRBV15; d_gene: NA; CDR3aa: CATSRGPPGRDGYTF; CDR3nt: TGTGCCACCAGCAGAGGTCCGCCAGGGAGGGATGGCTACACCTTC
len: 16; j_gene: TRBJ2-7; abundance: NA; v_gene: TRBV4-1; d_gene: NA; CDR3aa: CASSQGLTGSPYEQYF; CDR3nt: TGCGCCAGCAGCCAAGGTCTGACGGGTTCTCCCTACGAGCAGTACTTC
len: 14; j_gene: TRBJ2-2; abundance: NA; v_gene: TRBV11-3; d_gene: NA; CDR3aa: CASMLAPNTGELFF; CDR3nt: TGTGCCAGCATGCTAGCGCCGAACACCGGGGAGCTGTTTTTT
len: 14; j_gene: TRBJ2-1; abundance: NA; v_gene: TRBV28; d_gene: TRBD2; CDR3aa: CAIGLAGGDNEQFF; CDR3nt: TGTGCCATCGGGCTAGCGGGAGGGGACAATGAGCAGTTCTTC
len: 18; j_gene: TRBJ2-2; abundance: NA; v_gene: TRBV18; d_gene: TRBD1; CDR3aa: CASSPNYPRTGVSGELFF; CDR3nt: TGTGCCAGCTCACCAAACTATCCCCGGACAGGGGTCTCGGGGGAGCTGTTTTTT
len: 15; j_gene: TRBJ2-5; abundance: once; v_gene: TRBV5-4; d_gene: TRBD1; CDR3aa: CASSIGGVVQETQYF; CDR3nt: TGTGCCAGCAGCATAGGGGGCGTAGTCCAAGAGACCCAGTACTTC
len: 16; j_gene: TRBJ2-4; abundance: NA; v_gene: TRBV6-1; d_gene: NA; CDR3aa: CASSEVQGGSKNIQYF; CDR3nt: TGTGCCAGCAGTGAGGTACAGGGGGGGTCCAAAAACATTCAGTACTTC
len: 17; j_gene: TRBJ1-1; abundance: NA; v_gene: TRBV6-4; d_gene: TRBD1; CDR3aa: CASRVLFSGQGDTEAFF; CDR3nt: TGTGCCAGCCGGGTCCTTTTCTCCGGACAGGGGGACACTGAAGCTTTCTTT
len: 14; j_gene: TRBJ2-2; abundance: NA; v_gene: TRBV4-1; d_gene: NA; CDR3aa: CASSQVLLAGELFF; CDR3nt: TGCGCCAGCAGCCAAGTACTCTTAGCCGGGGAGCTGTTTTTT
len: 12; j_gene: TRBJ2-3; abundance: NA; v_gene: TRBV7-9; d_gene: NA; CDR3aa: CASSPPTDTQYF; CDR3nt: TGTGCCAGCAGCCCACCCACAGATACGCAGTATTTT
len: 18; j_gene: TRBJ2-7; abundance: NA; v_gene: TRBV28; d_gene: TRBD1; CDR3aa: CASSFDGAPGQSSYEQYF; CDR3nt: TGTGCCAGCAGTTTCGACGGGGCCCCGGGACAGAGCTCCTACGAGCAGTACTTC